Each of the 8 T cell receptor beta chains below was sequenced from the same sample in a study of ipilimumab plus nivolumab after autologous stem cell transplantation. Sequenced by immunoSEQ multiplex PCR; TCRdb stores in-frame clones only, minus some. The sample holds 15,000 or so clones; roughly 71% are singletons and the top ten take about 20%. Material: PBMCs, obtained in a trial of ipilimumab plus nivolumab as post-transplant consolidation. Receptors originate from a male donor with diffuse large B-cell lymphoma.

The rearrangement uses TRBV29-1 and TRBJ2-7; 9 nucleotides line up with TRBD2. The CDR3 is made up of 16 amino acids. The germline CDR1 and CDR2 sequences are SQVTM and ANQGSEA. The trim removed 0 bases at V and 0 bases at J, leaving 6 bases unmatched. CDR3 region: CSVEDRIAGDSYEQYF. The CDR3 DNA is TGCAGCGTTGAAGATCGTATAGCGGGAGACTCCTACGAGCAGTACTTC.

V usage is TRBV10-3 and J usage is TRBJ1-1; D gene ambiguous. Germline lookup yields CDR1 ENHRY and CDR2 SYGVKD. V was clipped by 4 bases and J by 0 bases, with 9 bases between them. The CDR3 has 14 amino acids. CDR3 sequence: CAISVEIMNTEAFF. As DNA, the CDR3 is TGTGCCATCAGTGTGGAGATTATGAACACTGAAGCTTTCTTT.

This clone has a count of ten or more. The chain has TRBV5-1 and TRBJ2-7; D is unclear. The ends were cut back, 3 bases at V and 0 bases at J, with 7 bases in the middle. This CDR3 has 13 amino acids. The V gene's germline CDR1 is SGHRS and CDR2 YFSETQ. The DNA of the CDR3 is TGCGCCAGCAGCTCGACGAGCTCCTACGAGCAGTACTTC. Its translation: CASSSTSSYEQYF.

J is TRBJ2-3 and V is TRBV7-8; TRBD2 agrees at 7 bases. The germline V gene has CDR1 SGHVS and CDR2 FQNEAQ. The CDR3 extends over 16 amino acids. Germline trimming cut 1 base from V and 0 bases from J; bases unmatched to any gene: 4. The CDR3 region has the DNA TGTGCCAGCAGCTTAGGACTAGCACGTAGCACAGATACGCAGTATTTT. This translates into CASSLGLARSTDTQYF. The entire variable domain, with the rest obtained from reference TRBV7-8 and TRBJ2-3, is as follows: GAGVSQSPRYKVAKRGQDVALRCDPISGHVSLFWYQQALGQGPEFLTYFQNEAQLDKSGLPSDRFFAERPEGSVSTLKIQRTQQEDSAVYLCASSLGLARSTDTQYFGPGTRLTVL.

The chain links TRBV5-4 to TRBJ2-5, with TRBD1 matching over 7 bases. The CDR3 totals 14 residues. V lost 4 bases to trimming and J lost 3 bases; unmatched junction nucleotides: 6. Germline V gene lookup returns CDR1 SGHNT and CDR2 YYREEE (reference sequence). CDR3 in DNA: TGTGCCAGCAGCCTACGGACAGGAGAAGAGACCCAGTACTTC. It yields the protein CASSLRTGEETQYF.

The rearrangement joins TRBV7-8 to TRBJ2-2, with D possibly being TRBD2 (7 bases). With 2 bases removed from V and 2 bases from J, the gap between germline ends came to 12 bases. CDR3 length: 16 residues. Germline V lookup: CDR1 SGHVS, CDR2 FQNEAQ. CDR3 nucleotides: TGTGCCAGCAGCTTATTTGGGGGGGCCAACACCGGGGAGCTGTTTTTT. Its protein is CASSLFGGANTGELFF.

CDR3 protein: CASSSRTSVVETQYF. For the CDR3, the DNA is TGCGCCAGCAGCTCAAGGACTAGCGTGGTGGAGACCCAGTACTTC. The chain uses TRBV5-1 and TRBJ2-5, with 9 bases matching TRBD2. The CDR3 sequence is 15 residues long. The V gene end was trimmed by 3 bases and the J gene end by 5 bases; junction bases not matched to a gene: 8. CDR1 SGHRS and CDR2 YFSETQ come from the germline V gene.

This clone was observed a few times. The chain is built from TRBV18 and TRBJ1-1; 7 bases line up with TRBD1. Germline trimming cut 6 bases from V and 2 bases from J; bases unmatched to any gene: 12. Looked up from germline, CDR1 is KGHSH and CDR2 is LQKENI. CDR3 length: 16 amino acids. The CDR3 is CASSPYDRVGNTEAFF. Written as DNA, the CDR3 is TGTGCCAGCTCCCCCTATGACAGGGTAGGAAACACTGAAGCTTTCTTT.